Listed below are T cell receptor beta chains from one sample, sequenced in a study of T cell responses to AZD1222 COVID-19 vaccine. Method: immunoSEQ multiplex PCR; TCRdb's copy keeps in-frame clones and lacks some. The sample has 120,000 or so clones, 90% to 95% seen once. Sequencing was performed on peripheral blood, taken 28 days after the second AZD1222 dose. These TCRs come from an adult who received the AZD1222 COVID-19 vaccine. Each CDR3 is given with its conserved first and last residue. A D gene is named only where the DNA matches it firmly. Clone size appears in some rows only: once, few, many, or a class for an expanded clone.

V gene: TRBV23-1
clone size: -
D gene: TRBD1
J gene: TRBJ2-7
CDR3 DNA: TGCGCCAGCACAAACCCGGGGACAGGGAGATCCTACGAGCAGTACTTC
CDR3 protein: CASTNPGTGRSYEQYF

V gene: TRBV4-1
clone size: -
D gene: -
J gene: TRBJ1-2
CDR3 DNA: TGCGCCAGCAGCCAGGGGCACCTTAACTATGGCTACACCTTC
CDR3 protein: CASSQGHLNYGYTF

V gene: TRBV6-5
clone size: -
D gene: TRBD1
J gene: TRBJ1-2
CDR3 DNA: TGTGCCACCAGAAGCCACCAGGGGGCAGGTGGCTACACCTTC
CDR3 protein: CATRSHQGAGGYTF

V gene: TRBV4-3
clone size: -
D gene: -
J gene: TRBJ1-6
CDR3 DNA: TGCGCCAGCAGCCAAGGTCCGGATAATTCACCCCTCCACTTT
CDR3 protein: CASSQGPDNSPLHF

V gene: TRBV29-1
clone size: once
D gene: -
J gene: TRBJ2-3
CDR3 DNA: TGCAGCGTTGGCACAGCGAGACCGGATACGCAGTATTTT
CDR3 protein: CSVGTARPDTQYF

V gene: TRBV30
clone size: -
D gene: -
J gene: TRBJ1-6
CDR3 DNA: TGTGCCTGGAGTCCCACTCGGGGATCCCGAAATAATTCACCCCTCCACTTT
CDR3 protein: CAWSPTRGSRNNSPLHF

V gene: TRBV25-1
clone size: once
D gene: -
J gene: TRBJ2-7
CDR3 DNA: TGTGCCAGCAGTCCAGGGGCCGTCTACGAGCAGTACTTC
CDR3 protein: CASSPGAVYEQYF

V gene: TRBV25-1
clone size: -
D gene: TRBD1
J gene: TRBJ1-1
CDR3 DNA: TGTGCCAGCAGCATACAGGGGGACACTGAAGCTTTCTTT
CDR3 protein: CASSIQGDTEAFF

V gene: TRBV6-2/TRBV6-3
clone size: -
D gene: -
J gene: TRBJ1-5
CDR3 DNA: TGTGCCAGCAGTTACCCCGACAGTAATCAGCCCCAGCATTTT
CDR3 protein: CASSYPDSNQPQHF

V gene: TRBV2
clone size: -
D gene: -
J gene: TRBJ1-6
CDR3 DNA: TGTGCCAGCCTCCTGGGCTCCTATAATTCACCCCTCCACTTT
CDR3 protein: CASLLGSYNSPLHF

V gene: TRBV27
clone size: -
D gene: -
J gene: TRBJ1-6
CDR3 DNA: TGTGCCAGCAGTGCACAGGGAATGACGGAACCCCTCCACTTT
CDR3 protein: CASSAQGMTEPLHF

V gene: TRBV7-9
clone size: once
D gene: TRBD1
J gene: TRBJ1-5
CDR3 DNA: TGTGCCGTTATTGAGGAACGGGACAGGGGACAAAAAAGCAATCAGCCCCAGCATTTT
CDR3 protein: CAVIEERDRGQKSNQPQHF

V gene: TRBV19
clone size: -
D gene: -
J gene: TRBJ2-7
CDR3 DNA: TGTGCCAGTAGTGACCGGGACGGCCTCAACGAGCAGTACTTC
CDR3 protein: CASSDRDGLNEQYF

V gene: TRBV19
clone size: -
D gene: -
J gene: TRBJ2-2
CDR3 DNA: TGTGCCAGTAGTACGACAGGCGGCACCGGGGAGCTGTTTTTT
CDR3 protein: CASSTTGGTGELFF

V gene: TRBV29-1
clone size: -
D gene: TRBD1
J gene: TRBJ1-2
CDR3 DNA: TGCAGCGTCCGGGACAGGAGTTTAATCTATGGCTACACCTTC
CDR3 protein: CSVRDRSLIYGYTF

V gene: TRBV5-8
clone size: -
D gene: TRBD1
J gene: TRBJ1-6
CDR3 DNA: TGTGCCAGCAGCTCCGGACAGGGGCGACTCTCACCCCTCCACTTT
CDR3 protein: CASSSGQGRLSPLHF

V gene: TRBV2
clone size: -
D gene: -
J gene: TRBJ1-6
CDR3 DNA: TGTGCCAGCAGGACAGATATTAATAATTCACCCCTCCACTTT
CDR3 protein: CASRTDINNSPLHF

V gene: TRBV5-6
clone size: -
D gene: -
J gene: TRBJ2-5
CDR3 DNA: TGTGCCAGCAGCTTGGCTGGTGAGACCCAGTACTTC
CDR3 protein: CASSLAGETQYF

V gene: TRBV6-6
clone size: -
D gene: -
J gene: TRBJ1-6
CDR3 DNA: TGTGCCAGCACCTCAACTCCGGGACAAAAATCACCCCTCCACTTT
CDR3 protein: CASTSTPGQKSPLHF

V gene: TRBV6-2/TRBV6-3
clone size: few
D gene: TRBD1
J gene: TRBJ2-7
CDR3 DNA: TGTGCCAGCAGTTACTCTATTCGGGACAGTTTTTACGAGCAGTACTTC
CDR3 protein: CASSYSIRDSFYEQYF

V gene: TRBV3-1/TRBV3-2
clone size: -
D gene: -
J gene: TRBJ1-2
CDR3 DNA: TGTGCCAGCAGCCGGCAGGGGTTCAGCTATGGCTACACCTTC
CDR3 protein: CASSRQGFSYGYTF

V gene: TRBV19
clone size: once
D gene: -
J gene: TRBJ1-6
CDR3 DNA: TGTGCCAGTACGGGGCAGGCAGGTACACCCCTCCACTTT
CDR3 protein: CASTGQAGTPLHF

V gene: TRBV19
clone size: -
D gene: -
J gene: TRBJ1-1
CDR3 DNA: TGTGCCAGTAGGATCCGGGCTGAGAACACTGAAGCTTTCTTT
CDR3 protein: CASRIRAENTEAFF

V gene: TRBV28
clone size: -
D gene: TRBD1
J gene: TRBJ2-7
CDR3 DNA: TGTGCCAGCAGTTTGACAGGGGGGCCATACTACGAGCAGTACTTC
CDR3 protein: CASSLTGGPYYEQYF

V gene: TRBV5-1
clone size: -
D gene: TRBD2
J gene: TRBJ2-1
CDR3 DNA: TGCGCCAGCAGCTTGGCGGGGGGGCTCAACAATGAGCAGTTCTTC
CDR3 protein: CASSLAGGLNNEQFF

V gene: TRBV20-1
clone size: -
D gene: -
J gene: TRBJ1-2
CDR3 DNA: TGCAGTGCTAGTCGACAGAACTATGGCTACACCTTC
CDR3 protein: CSASRQNYGYTF

V gene: TRBV29-1
clone size: -
D gene: TRBD1
J gene: TRBJ1-1
CDR3 DNA: TGCAGCGCGAATTACAGGGGCCGCGGGCGGGAAGCTTTCTTT
CDR3 protein: CSANYRGRGREAFF

V gene: TRBV9
clone size: once
D gene: -
J gene: TRBJ1-6
CDR3 DNA: TGTGCCAGCAGCGTAGAAGGCGGTCAGAGAAATTCACCCCTCCACTTT
CDR3 protein: CASSVEGGQRNSPLHF

V gene: TRBV7-9
clone size: -
D gene: TRBD1
J gene: TRBJ1-2
CDR3 DNA: TGTGCCAGCATCAGGACAGGGACCGCCCGCTCGGGAGGCTACACCTTC
CDR3 protein: CASIRTGTARSGGYTF

V gene: TRBV5-1
clone size: -
D gene: TRBD2
J gene: TRBJ2-1
CDR3 DNA: TGCGCCAGCAGCAGTTTAGCGGGGGGTATTGGGAATGAGCAGTTCTTC
CDR3 protein: CASSSLAGGIGNEQFF

V gene: TRBV29-1
clone size: -
D gene: TRBD1
J gene: TRBJ2-7
CDR3 DNA: TGCAGCGTTGAGGGACAGGGAGCCTACGAGCAGTACTTC
CDR3 protein: CSVEGQGAYEQYF

V gene: TRBV29-1
clone size: -
D gene: TRBD1
J gene: TRBJ1-2
CDR3 DNA: TGCAGCGTTGAAGTCGGGACAGCGACGTGGGGTGGCTACACCTTC
CDR3 protein: CSVEVGTATWGGYTF

V gene: TRBV10-3
clone size: -
D gene: TRBD2
J gene: TRBJ2-1
CDR3 DNA: TGTGCCATCAACCCGGGACTAGCTACCAATGAGCAGTTCTTC
CDR3 protein: CAINPGLATNEQFF

V gene: TRBV10-3
clone size: -
D gene: -
J gene: TRBJ2-7
CDR3 DNA: TGTGCCATCAGTGATAGCTCTGGGGGCCTCTACGAGCAGTACTTC
CDR3 protein: CAISDSSGGLYEQYF

V gene: TRBV6-2/TRBV6-3
clone size: -
D gene: -
J gene: TRBJ2-3
CDR3 DNA: TGTGCCAGCAGTTTCACGGCAGGGGTAGTCACAGATACGCAGTATTTT
CDR3 protein: CASSFTAGVVTDTQYF

V gene: TRBV6-2/TRBV6-3
clone size: -
D gene: -
J gene: TRBJ1-2
CDR3 DNA: TGTGCCAGCAGTTATTCCGACCGCCGGGGCTACACCTTC
CDR3 protein: CASSYSDRRGYTF

V gene: TRBV7-9
clone size: -
D gene: -
J gene: TRBJ2-1
CDR3 DNA: TGTGCCAGCAGCGTGACAGAATACAATGAGCAGTTCTTC
CDR3 protein: CASSVTEYNEQFF

V gene: TRBV2
clone size: -
D gene: -
J gene: TRBJ1-6
CDR3 DNA: TGTGCCAGCGGGGTCGCCTATAATTCACCCCTCCACTTT
CDR3 protein: CASGVAYNSPLHF

V gene: TRBV6-2/TRBV6-3
clone size: -
D gene: TRBD1
J gene: TRBJ1-1
CDR3 DNA: TGTGCCAGCAGTTACTGGCGACAGGGAGGGAATGGTGAAGCTTTCTTT
CDR3 protein: CASSYWRQGGNGEAFF

V gene: TRBV6-5
clone size: -
D gene: -
J gene: TRBJ1-4
CDR3 DNA: TGTGCCAGCAGTTATAGGAGGGCGGCTAATGAAAAACTGTTTTTT
CDR3 protein: CASSYRRAANEKLFF

V gene: TRBV7-2
clone size: -
D gene: -
J gene: TRBJ1-1
CDR3 DNA: TGTGCCAGCAGCTTAGCACAGGGGAACACTGAAGCTTTCTTT
CDR3 protein: CASSLAQGNTEAFF

V gene: TRBV30
clone size: once
D gene: -
J gene: TRBJ2-1
CDR3 DNA: TGTGCCTGGAGGATGGGGCTAGATAGTATTAATGAGCAGTTCTTC
CDR3 protein: CAWRMGLDSINEQFF

V gene: TRBV11-3
clone size: once
D gene: -
J gene: TRBJ2-1
CDR3 DNA: TGTGCCAGCAGCAACTACCAGGGGACACCAAATACAAGGGATGAGCAGTTCTTC
CDR3 protein: CASSNYQGTPNTRDEQFF

V gene: TRBV3-1/TRBV3-2
clone size: -
D gene: TRBD1
J gene: TRBJ1-4
CDR3 DNA: TGTGCCAGCAGCCAGGGGACAGGGGTAGAAAAACTGTTTTTT
CDR3 protein: CASSQGTGVEKLFF

V gene: TRBV7-3
clone size: once
D gene: TRBD2
J gene: TRBJ2-3
CDR3 DNA: TGTGCCAGCAGCTCGGGACTAGCGGGAGTCTCGGATACGCAGTATTTT
CDR3 protein: CASSSGLAGVSDTQYF

V gene: TRBV19
clone size: once
D gene: -
J gene: TRBJ1-1
CDR3 DNA: TGTGCCAGTAGTATGTTGGACAGTCAAGCTTTCTTT
CDR3 protein: CASSMLDSQAFF

V gene: TRBV11-2
clone size: once
D gene: -
J gene: TRBJ1-3
CDR3 DNA: TGTGCCAGCAGCTTAGCTAAGACATACTCTGGAAACACCATATATTTT
CDR3 protein: CASSLAKTYSGNTIYF

V gene: TRBV25-1
clone size: -
D gene: TRBD1
J gene: TRBJ1-2
CDR3 DNA: TGTGCCAGCAGTGCCCTCACGACACCAGGGGGAGGTGGCTACACCTTC
CDR3 protein: CASSALTTPGGGGYTF

V gene: TRBV6-5
clone size: -
D gene: TRBD1
J gene: TRBJ2-7
CDR3 DNA: TGTGCCAGCAGCCTCGACAGGGACTACGAGCAGTACTTC
CDR3 protein: CASSLDRDYEQYF